These T cell receptor beta chains were read from a single sample in a study of OX40 agonist ivuxolimab in advanced cancers. The method was immunoSEQ multiplex PCR; TCRdb's version includes in-frame clones alone and lacks a portion of them. There are about 90,000 clones in the sample; 75% to 90% occur only once, and around 0.21% lies in the top ten. This specimen was CD4+ or CD8+ T cells sorted from blood, taken in a trial of the OX40 agonist ivuxolimab. These receptors came from an adult with an advanced solid tumor such as melanoma, head and neck, liver or kidney cancer. The CDR3 runs from the conserved cysteine through the conserved F or W. The D gene is left open where the match is weak. Clone size appears in some rows only: once, few, many, or a class for an expanded clone.

-	-	TRBJ1-2	TRBV2	TGTGCCAGCAGTGATGGGGGGCGCGGGTATGGCTACACCTTC	CASSDGGRGYGYTF
-	TRBD1	TRBJ1-5	TRBV28	TGTGCCAGCAGTTTCCCCCAAGGGACAGGGGACGGTAATCAGCCCCAGCATTTT	CASSFPQGTGDGNQPQHF
-	TRBD1	TRBJ1-6	TRBV19	TGTGCCAGTAGTTTCCGGACAGGGGGCTTTTGGAATTCACCCCTCCACTTT	CASSFRTGGFWNSPLHF
once	-	TRBJ1-6	TRBV7-2	TGTGCCAGCAGCTTAGATAATTCACCCCTCCACTTT	CASSLDNSPLHF
-	TRBD1	TRBJ1-3	TRBV4-3	TGCGCCAGCAGCCAAGATCTATCCGGGACAGGGGGTAGTGGAAACACCATATATTTT	CASSQDLSGTGGSGNTIYF
few	-	TRBJ2-5	TRBV4-2	TGTGCCAGCAGCCAAGTAGGGGAAGAGACCCAGTACTTC	CASSQVGEETQYF
-	TRBD2	TRBJ2-1	TRBV7-3	TGTGCCAGCAGCCCCGGACTAGCGGGAGGAATCAATGAGCAGTTCTTC	CASSPGLAGGINEQFF
-	TRBD1	TRBJ2-1	TRBV10-2	TGCGCCAGCTTAGCGACAGGGAGTCTTTCGTCCAGAAGCTCCTACAATGAGCAGTTCTTC	CASLATGSLSSRSSYNEQFF
-	-	TRBJ2-2	TRBV11-3	TGTGCCAGCAGCCCCTCTATTGGCGGGGAGCTGTTTTTT	CASSPSIGGELFF
-	TRBD2	TRBJ2-2	TRBV27	TGTGCCAGCGCACGTTGGGGACTAGCGGGCACCGGGGAGCTGTTTTTT	CASARWGLAGTGELFF
-	-	TRBJ1-1	TRBV5-1	TGCGCCAGCAGCCTCAACACAGGACGGAGTGCAGCTTTCTTT	CASSLNTGRSAAFF
-	-	TRBJ1-2	TRBV28	TGTGCCAGCAGTTTATATGGCGGAGGAGGACAGAACTATGGCTACACCTTC	CASSLYGGGGQNYGYTF
-	-	TRBJ1-1	TRBV29-1	TGCAGCGTCGCGCGGGACCCCGTGAACACTGAAGCTTTCTTT	CSVARDPVNTEAFF
once	-	TRBJ2-4	TRBV5-1	TGCGCCAGCAGCTCTGACAGTTACAAAAACATTCAGTACTTC	CASSSDSYKNIQYF
once	-	TRBJ2-3	TRBV7-3	TGTGCCAGCAGCCAAGCGGGCGCTAGCACAGATACGCAGTATTTT	CASSQAGASTDTQYF
-	TRBD1	TRBJ2-3	TRBV5-6	TGTGCCAGCAGCTCGACAGGGACGACGGATACGCAGTATTTT	CASSSTGTTDTQYF
-	-	TRBJ1-2	TRBV25-1	TGTGCCAGCGGAGACTTAGGGGCCAACTATGGCTACACCTTC	CASGDLGANYGYTF
-	-	TRBJ2-5	TRBV28	TGTGCCTCCCAACCACTAATCGGGGGCTACCAACGGGAGACCCAGTACTTC	CASQPLIGGYQRETQYF
-	TRBD1	TRBJ2-3	TRBV7-2	TGTGCCAGCAGCCGAGCGGGACAGGGAGCAGATACGCAGTATTTT	CASSRAGQGADTQYF
-	TRBD1	TRBJ1-1	TRBV20-1	TGCAGTGCTAGACTGGACAGGGCCGCAGTCTTT	CSARLDRAAVF
-	TRBD2	TRBJ2-7	TRBV30	TGTGCCTGGAGTGTAGGCGGGAGCTCCTACGAGCAGTACTTC	CAWSVGGSSYEQYF
-	-	TRBJ2-3	TRBV18	TGTGCCAGCTCACCACCGACTGGAGATACGCAGTATTTT	CASSPPTGDTQYF
-	TRBD2	TRBJ2-1	TRBV6-6	TGTGCCAGCAGTTCCGGGACTAGTGGGTTTGAGCAGTTCTTC	CASSSGTSGFEQFF
-	-	TRBJ1-5	TRBV5-6	TGTGCCAGCAGCCCATACACCCGGGGGAGCAATCAGCCCCAGCATTTT	CASSPYTRGSNQPQHF
-	-	TRBJ2-2	TRBV6-6	TGTGCCAGCAGTTACCAGGGACTGAACACCGGGGAGCTGTTTTTT	CASSYQGLNTGELFF
once	-	TRBJ1-2	TRBV2	TGTGCCAGCAGGTCCGGGACCGAAAAGTTTTATGGCTACACCTTC	CASRSGTEKFYGYTF
-	-	TRBJ1-3	TRBV18	TGTGCCAGCTCACCAAGCGGGGGGCGAATTGGAAACACCATATATTTT	CASSPSGGRIGNTIYF
-	-	TRBJ2-3	TRBV25-1	TGTGCCAGCGGGGCCCTCGGGGTCACAGATACGCAGTATTTT	CASGALGVTDTQYF
few	-	TRBJ1-1	TRBV5-6	TGTGCCAGCAGCTGGGCGGGCCGGGAGAACACTGAAGCTTTCTTT	CASSWAGRENTEAFF
-	-	TRBJ2-1	TRBV7-8	TGTGCCAGCACCACCGGGACGAGCTCCTACAATGAGCAGTTCTTC	CASTTGTSSYNEQFF
-	-	TRBJ1-3	TRBV9	TGTGCCAGCAGCTCCCAACCCGGGGAGGGAAACACCATATATTTT	CASSSQPGEGNTIYF
-	-	TRBJ2-3	TRBV4-3	TGCGCCAGCAGCCAAGATCATTCCCCCTCCGGGAGCTCTAGCACAGATACGCAGTATTTT	CASSQDHSPSGSSSTDTQYF
-	-	TRBJ2-7	TRBV7-8	TGTGCCAGCAGCCCCCAGGGCCTGTTTGCGAGCGGCGAGCAGTACTTC	CASSPQGLFASGEQYF
-	-	TRBJ2-6	TRBV5-1	TGCGCCAGCAGGAGGGACAGCGGGTTCCCCTCTGGGGCCAACGTCCTGACTTTC	CASRRDSGFPSGANVLTF
-	TRBD1	TRBJ1-4	TRBV15	TGTGCCACCAAGGGACAGCTCGTTGGAGAAAAACTGTTTTTT	CATKGQLVGEKLFF
-	-	TRBJ1-6	TRBV28	TGTGCCAGCAGCGAAGGGAAATCACCCCTCCACTTT	CASSEGKSPLHF
-	-	TRBJ1-2	TRBV5-1	TGCGCCAGCAGCTTGGAGGGTAGGGCCTATGGCTACACCTTC	CASSLEGRAYGYTF
-	-	TRBJ2-5	TRBV6-1	TGTGCCAGCAGGAAAGTGCGCCAAGAGACCCAGTACTTC	CASRKVRQETQYF
-	-	TRBJ2-3	TRBV11-1	TGTGCCAGCAGCTTCAAACCAGATACGCAGTATTTT	CASSFKPDTQYF
-	TRBD2	TRBJ2-1	TRBV5-1	TGCGCCAGCAGCCGGACTAGCGGGCGAGATGAGCAGTTCTTC	CASSRTSGRDEQFF
-	TRBD1	TRBJ2-5	TRBV6-1	TGTGCCAGCAGTCCTCAAGGGACAGGGCAAGAGACCCAGTACTTC	CASSPQGTGQETQYF
once	-	TRBJ1-1	TRBV5-1	TGCGCCAGCAGCTCACAGGGTTACGAAAGCCGAGCTTTCTTT	CASSSQGYESRAFF
-	-	TRBJ2-7	TRBV28	TGTGCCAGCGTCCACCAAAGTCGGCCGGGGTCCTACGAGCAGTACTTC	CASVHQSRPGSYEQYF
-	-	TRBJ2-7	TRBV9	TGTGCCAGCAGCGGGGGAGCCAACTCCTACGAGCAGTACTTC	CASSGGANSYEQYF
-	-	TRBJ2-3	TRBV4-2	TGTGCCAGCAGCCAGGCCCAGGGGGGGACGGCAGATACGCAGTATTTT	CASSQAQGGTADTQYF
-	-	TRBJ2-3	TRBV4-3	TGCGCCAGCAGCCTGGCGATGACAGCGGTCCCAAGCACAGATACGCAGTATTTT	CASSLAMTAVPSTDTQYF
-	-	TRBJ2-1	TRBV4-1	TGCGCCAGCAGCCAAGATCTGTCCGGGCATGGGGTCAATGAGCAGTTCTTC	CASSQDLSGHGVNEQFF
-	TRBD1	TRBJ2-7	TRBV7-8	TGTGCCAGCAGCTTACGACAGGGTCCCTACGAGCAGTACTTC	CASSLRQGPYEQYF
-	-	TRBJ2-1	TRBV9	TGTGCCAGCAGCCCTGGGGGGACTTACCTTACCAATGAGCAGTTCTTC	CASSPGGTYLTNEQFF
-	-	TRBJ1-2	TRBV10-3	TGTGCCATCAGTGAGGTTGGCGCAAATGGCTACACCTTC	CAISEVGANGYTF
-	-	TRBJ2-7	TRBV11-2	TGTGCCAGCAGCCTAGGAGTTATATCTGGCGGGACAGTGGTTTTC	CASSLGVISGGTVVF
-	-	TRBJ2-7	TRBV4-3	TGCGCCAGCAGCCAAGATCATTACATCTACGAGCAGTACTTC	CASSQDHYIYEQYF
-	-	TRBJ2-1	TRBV1	TGCACCAGCAGCCTAAGAGGACTAGCGGGGTACAATGAGCAGTTCTTC	CTSSLRGLAGYNEQFF
-	-	TRBJ1-1	TRBV5-1	TGCGCCAGCAGCCCAGATTGGGGGACTGAAGCTTTCTTT	CASSPDWGTEAFF
-	-	TRBJ1-1	TRBV18	TGTGCCAGCTCCGTATCGGACAGAGAAGCTTTCTTT	CASSVSDREAFF
-	-	TRBJ1-5	TRBV7-9	TGTGCCAGCAGCAAGGGTGGACAGCCCCAGCATTTT	CASSKGGQPQHF
-	TRBD2	TRBJ2-7	TRBV5-1	TGCGCCAGCAGCCCGCCGGGGGGGGGTAGCTCCTACGAGCAGTACTTC	CASSPPGGGSSYEQYF